This T cell receptor beta chain was identified in a study of Graves' ophthalmopathy and Graves' hyperthyroidism. Study-wide results and limits: In blood, most expanded thyroid clonotypes above 0.001 frequency were also detected.

The study amplified TCR beta CDR3 regions using RNA transcripts. First-round RT-PCR relied on HTBI primers, and a second-round multiplex PCR came next. One entry per CDR3 protein results from TCRdb running MiXCR on the multiplex PCR reads. The sample includes hundreds of thousands of distinct CDR3 sequences, 22% of them seen just once. In regard to this clonotype: Its specificity is unknown.

The ends were cut back, 1 base at V and 0 bases at J, with 11 bases in the middle. This CDR3 is 15 amino acids long. The germline gives CDR1 SGHRS, CDR2 YFSETQ. Sequencing input: peripheral blood. The clonotype was recovered from a young woman with stable Graves' hyperthyroidism. Some clones in this sample may be carry-over from other donors' samples. The V and J genes are TRBV5-1 and TRBJ2-7, with D perhaps being TRBD1 or TRBD2 (5 bases each). The CDR3 protein is CASSLYAGSSYEQYF. CDR3 DNA: TGCGCCAGCAGCTTGTATGCAGGGAGCTCCTACGAGCAGTACTTC.